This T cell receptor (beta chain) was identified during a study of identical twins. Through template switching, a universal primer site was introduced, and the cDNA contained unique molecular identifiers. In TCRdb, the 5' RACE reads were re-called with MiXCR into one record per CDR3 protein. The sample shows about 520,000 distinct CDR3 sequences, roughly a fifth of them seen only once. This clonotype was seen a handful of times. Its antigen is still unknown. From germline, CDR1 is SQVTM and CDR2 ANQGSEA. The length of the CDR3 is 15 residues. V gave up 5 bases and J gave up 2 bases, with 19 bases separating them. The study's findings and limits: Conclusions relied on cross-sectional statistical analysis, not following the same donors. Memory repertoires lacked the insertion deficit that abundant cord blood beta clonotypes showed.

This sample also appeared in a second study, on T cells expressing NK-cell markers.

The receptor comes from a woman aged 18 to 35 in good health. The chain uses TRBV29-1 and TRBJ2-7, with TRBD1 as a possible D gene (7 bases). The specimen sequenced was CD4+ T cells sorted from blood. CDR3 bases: TGCAGCGTTCATGGGGGGCAGGGGGAGCCCTACGAGCAGTACTTC. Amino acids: CSVHGGQGEPYEQYF.